This TCR beta chain was observed in a study of beta chain features in type 1 diabetes. On the study more broadly: When patients were set against healthy donors, age, gender and cell yields were similar. Examination spanned over 85,000,000 sorted cells from all samples. Findings and caveats of the study: Fewer junction insertions and more nucleotide deletions appeared in type 1 diabetes patients.

This CDR3 region has 13 residues. Trimming stripped 3 bases from V and 0 bases from J, with 5 bases between. Germline V gene sequence: CDR1 SGHAT, CDR2 FQNNGV. CD45RO/CCR7/CD25/CD127/CD95/CD27 sorting isolated CD4+ naive, central memory, regulatory and stem cell-like memory cells. Turning to this clone: What it binds is not known.

The entirety of the isolated RNA underwent reverse transcription, so expressed TCRB transcripts were sequenced. Profiling relied on immunoSEQ multiplex PCR, and the TCRdb table lists in-frame clones only, not all of them. The sample lists fewer than 900,000 clones, under 20% occurring once. Sequencing was performed on naive CD4+ T cells from blood. V is TRBV11-2 and J is TRBJ2-5, with D possibly being TRBD1 (5 bases). The receptor was derived from a woman aged 18-29 years in good health. For the CDR3, the DNA is TGTGCCAGCAGCTTGACAGACCAAGAGACCCAGTACTTC. It translates to CASSLTDQETQYF.